This note documents a single T cell receptor beta chain sequence. The antigen it binds to is not known. No qualities accompany the bases; no much larger clone lies one base away. Using the deep immunoSEQ assay, TCR CDR3 regions were amplified from genomic DNA by multiplex PCR. Genomic DNA extracted from each cell subset was distributed evenly over all wells of several immunoSEQ 96-well plates, and each plate served as one replicate. Each replicate PCR for sorted subsets received approximately 200 ng genomic DNA, equal to some 32,000 T cell genomes. Purified libraries were quantified with a Qubit 3.0 fluorometer, sized on a Bioanalyzer 2100, and re-quantified with the KAPA Library Quantification kit. Every immunoSEQ 96-well plate was sequenced on a dedicated single-read 150-cycle Illumina NextSeq 550 flow cell. As for the original processing: Because only junctional sequences without quality scores were contained in the immunoSEQ output, filtering matching that applied to full-length reads could not be performed. Sequences were annotated with PyIR, a Python wrapper for IgBLAST v1.9, and V/J genes and CDR3 were assigned using IMGT germline references. Reads were filtered out if the reads had weak V/J assignments (E-value above 1e-6), no CDR3, stop codons, out-of-frame junctions, or ambiguous translated residues. V3J clonotypes were defined by identical inferred V gene, J gene, and CDR3 amino acid sequence. Percentage overlap between repertoires was calculated by dividing the number of shared unique clonotypes by the size of the smaller repertoire. Three approaches were used to assess repertoire richness: RTK rarefaction, the Chao1 estimator, and Recon v2.1 estimates of unobserved clonotypes. Generation probabilities for all TCRbeta clonotypes obtained by the gDNA method from a few donors were computed using OLGA. The immuneACCESS repertoire file appears here via TCRdb, limited to in-frame rearrangements. These files lack a portion of the clones; in checked studies, under half of the deficit traces to unresolved V genes, and the cause of the others is not known. V, J and clone size were drawn from that table, and D and trimming were deduced from the DNA. For this sample there are 850,000 to 1,200,000 clones; approximately 70% appear just once. Of the sample, 1.5% falls within the top ten clones.

Trimmed from V: 10 bases; trimmed from J: 6 bases; junction bases lacking a gene match: 11. CDR1 and CDR2, looked up from the germline V gene, are MNHEY and SVGAGI. Including cysteine and phenylalanine, the CDR3 has 14 amino acids. Of all the DNA, just the CDR3 is kept, 42 bases in frame from base 1. The sample is drawn from a study of shared clonotypes between healthy human individuals (dated by TCRdb to about 2020). Describing the broader study: A couple of women and a few men aged 18 to 49 years were included in the cohort. For each donor, CD4 naive and CD4 memory were each given three plates, CD8 naive was given two plates, and CD8 memory was given one plate. Blood TCR repertoires of five healthy adults were deeply sequenced to estimate repertoire size and the extent of clonotype sharing between individuals. Different laboratories and diverse techniques were used to prepare libraries and sequence TCR repertoires, to increase sequencing depth and limit assay-specific biases. Leukapheresis yielded between about 0.94 and 10 billion PBMCs per donor. Beyond this particular receptor, the publication reports: Across a few donors, around 5% of naive CD4, approximately 3.6% of naive CD8, under 2.5% of memory CD4, and 0.4% of memory CD8 clonotypes were shared. Rarefaction of sorted-subset datasets indicated incomplete sequencing despite the large sequencing depth. Based on pairwise subsampling, the degree of clonotype sharing among donors was expected to be affected by sequencing depth. Compared with non-shared clonotypes, clonotypes shared by all four sorted-subset donors had higher generation probabilities. Because the study included a small number of donors, the genetic and exposure-history diversity represented was limited. Naive subsets generally had larger estimated clonotype richness than memory subsets. Sampling was limited to blood, and TCR repertoires in tissue likely differ from TCR repertoires in blood.

Healthy HIV-negative adults with no recently reported acute infections or vaccinations were included as donors. All donors were Caucasian adults living in Nashville, Tennessee, USA. CD4+ T cells were enriched by magnetic negative selection; naive cells were then positively selected on CD45RA, and the negative fraction formed the memory subset. Blood was collected by leukapheresis, and PBMCs were isolated by Ficoll-Histopaque density gradient centrifugation and then cryopreserved in liquid nitrogen vapor phase. Analytical flow cytometry was used to check the purity and quantity of every magnetically sorted T cell population. Genomic DNA was isolated from each sorted fraction and quantified by UV absorbance on a Nanodrop 2000c.

Input material: memory CD4+ T cells sorted from blood. Taken with the paper, the label for cell subset or site translates to: CD45RA-negative fraction. The sequence links TRBV6-5 to TRBJ2-1, with 8 bases in between that match TRBD2. This receptor was identified in a man between 18 and 29 years old in good health. The sequenced DNA: TGTGCCACCTCAATCGGGGGGGCCTCCAATGAGCAGTTCTTC. Its protein product is CATSIGGASNEQFF.